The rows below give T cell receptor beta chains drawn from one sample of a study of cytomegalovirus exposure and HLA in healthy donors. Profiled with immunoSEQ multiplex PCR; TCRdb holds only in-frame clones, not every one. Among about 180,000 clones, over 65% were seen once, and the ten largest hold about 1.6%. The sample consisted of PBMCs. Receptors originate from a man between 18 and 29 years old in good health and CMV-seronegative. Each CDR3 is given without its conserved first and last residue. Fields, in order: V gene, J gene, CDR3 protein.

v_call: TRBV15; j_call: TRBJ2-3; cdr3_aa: ATSRPSFVFDTQY
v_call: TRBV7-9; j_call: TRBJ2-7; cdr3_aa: ASTRGQRDNEQY
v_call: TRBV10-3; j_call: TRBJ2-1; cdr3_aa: AIRGVAAGEQF
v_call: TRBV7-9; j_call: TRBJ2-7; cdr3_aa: AGGTGSHEQY
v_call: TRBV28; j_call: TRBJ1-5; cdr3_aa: ASSLPRGAGAQPQH
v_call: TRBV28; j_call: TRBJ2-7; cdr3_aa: ASSFPRQGSEQY
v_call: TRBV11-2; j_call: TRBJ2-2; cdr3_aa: ASSRDYLTGELF
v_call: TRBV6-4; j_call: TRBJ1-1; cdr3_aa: ASSDPGRTEAF
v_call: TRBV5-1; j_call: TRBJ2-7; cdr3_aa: ASSSATVGYEQY
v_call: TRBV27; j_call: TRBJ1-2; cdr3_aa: ASSLRGSYGYT
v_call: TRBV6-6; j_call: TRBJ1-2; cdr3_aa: ASTPGRGGYT
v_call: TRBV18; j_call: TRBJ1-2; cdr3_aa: ASSQTPLTGGDGYT
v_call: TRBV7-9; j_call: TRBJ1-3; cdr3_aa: ASTPGSRTGNTIY
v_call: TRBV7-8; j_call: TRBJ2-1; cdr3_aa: ASSLAGGALNNEQF
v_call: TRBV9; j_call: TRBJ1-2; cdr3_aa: ASSPGGVGYT
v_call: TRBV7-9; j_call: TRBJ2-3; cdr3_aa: ASSLGDRGPADTQY
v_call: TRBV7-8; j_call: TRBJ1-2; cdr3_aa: ASSLYKDRSYGYT
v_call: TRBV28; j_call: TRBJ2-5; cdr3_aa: ASTSPRGTYQETQY
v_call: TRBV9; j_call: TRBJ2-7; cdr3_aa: ASSVGGQGPV
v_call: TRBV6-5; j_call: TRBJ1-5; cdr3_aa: ASRARAYSNQPQH
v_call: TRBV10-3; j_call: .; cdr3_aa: AISKSSYEQY
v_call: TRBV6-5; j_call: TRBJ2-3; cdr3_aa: ASGYSGQGGDTQY
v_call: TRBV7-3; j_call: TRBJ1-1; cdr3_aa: ASSLDFPRFKMNTEAF
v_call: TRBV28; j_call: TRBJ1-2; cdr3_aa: ASTDSYGYT
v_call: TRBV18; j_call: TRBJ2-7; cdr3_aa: ASSPTPRDRGHEQY
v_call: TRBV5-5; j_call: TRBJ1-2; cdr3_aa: ASSPTAADFYGYT
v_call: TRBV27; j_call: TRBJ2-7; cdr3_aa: ASSKLAGDGGYEQY
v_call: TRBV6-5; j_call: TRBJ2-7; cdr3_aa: ASSYGAGPTYEQY
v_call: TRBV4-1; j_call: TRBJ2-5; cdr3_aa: ASSLTSGGGETQY
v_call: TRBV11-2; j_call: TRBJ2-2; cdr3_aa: ASSLLRLAPYPGELF
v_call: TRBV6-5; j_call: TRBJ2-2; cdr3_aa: ASSQQVTGELF
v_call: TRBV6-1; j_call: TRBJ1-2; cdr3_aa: ASSAPGATKANYGYT
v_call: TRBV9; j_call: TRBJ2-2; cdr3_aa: ASSVSGSTNTGELF
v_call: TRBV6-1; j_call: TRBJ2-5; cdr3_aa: ASSETGGWIETQY
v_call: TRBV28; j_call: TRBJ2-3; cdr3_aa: ASSLSGVSTDTQY
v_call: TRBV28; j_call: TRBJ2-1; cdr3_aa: ASTSVNEQF
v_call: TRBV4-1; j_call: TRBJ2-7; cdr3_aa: ASSQDPQRDYEQY
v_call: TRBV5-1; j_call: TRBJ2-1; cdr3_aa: ASSSSRGIGF
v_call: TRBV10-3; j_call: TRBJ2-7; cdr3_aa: ATTGLAGNEQY
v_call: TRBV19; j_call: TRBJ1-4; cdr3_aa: ASRALLATNEKLF
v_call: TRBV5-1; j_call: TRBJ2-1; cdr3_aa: ASSKRLAGGDYNEQF
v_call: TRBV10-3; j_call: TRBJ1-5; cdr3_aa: AIKSTGGQPQH
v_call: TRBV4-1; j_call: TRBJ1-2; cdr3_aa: ASSPGVWEGLI
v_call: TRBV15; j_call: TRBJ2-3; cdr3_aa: ATSRGTGETDTQY
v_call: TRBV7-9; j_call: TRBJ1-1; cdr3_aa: ASSLLGGTEAF
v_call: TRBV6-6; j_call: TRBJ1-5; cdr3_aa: ASSSRELGNQPQH
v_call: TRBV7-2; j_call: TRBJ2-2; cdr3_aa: ASSQLQGGNTGELF
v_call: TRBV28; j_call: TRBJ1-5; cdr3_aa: ASSFRTGTNQPQH